This T cell receptor beta chain emerged from a study of T cells after yellow fever vaccination. Study-wide results and caveats: After the booster, around 95% of CD4 and more than 75% of CD8 primary-response clones were re-detected. Weaker overall was a secondary response that nonetheless peaked faster, on day 5 versus 15.

This clonotype has just a few counts. What it binds is not known. One entry per CDR3 protein, called by TCRdb with MiXCR from the 5' RACE reads. The sample carries 250,000 to 300,000 distinct CDR3 sequences, 7.5% to 9.5% recorded once. CDR3 length: 11 amino acids. Between the trimmed V and J ends, which lost 5 bases and 3 bases, there was a span of 5 bases. From germline, CDR1 is SNHLY and CDR2 FYNNEI. The material was CD4+ T cells sorted from PBMCs, obtained 5 days after the yellow fever booster vaccination. This sequence joins TRBV2 and TRBJ2-7; no reliable D call. The TCR comes from a man younger than 35 who received the YFV17D yellow fever vaccine. Here the CDR3 reads CASSSYYEQYV. CDR3 in DNA: TGTGCCAGCAGTTCCTACTACGAGCAGTACGTC.